This TCR beta chain was captured by sequencing in a study of blood T cell repertoires in COVID-19. Study-level background: Acute and convalescent COVID-19 samples came from the United States, Italy and Spain.

Original processing notes: Researchers report that nucleated cell counts were estimated from reference gene primer amplification. Assay: immunoSEQ multiplex PCR; the TCRdb copy retains only in-frame clones and omits some. The V and J calls and clone size are taken from that table; D and trimming were inferred from the DNA. The table has roughly 170,000 clones, around 90% seen once. Specimen: peripheral blood. The clonotype comes from a man in his forties with active or convalescent COVID-19.

Here the CDR3 DNA reads TGTGCCAGCAGTTTATTCGATGAGCAGTTCTTC. Its protein is CASSLFDEQFF. The chain joins TRBV28 to TRBJ2-1, with unresolved D. Trimming stripped 1 base from V and 8 bases from J, with 3 bases between. Germline V CDR1 and CDR2: MDHEN, SYDVKM. The CDR3 runs to 11 residues.